This T cell receptor beta chain was recorded in a study of glioma-infiltrating T cells after dendritic cell vaccination. Sequencing was performed with immunoSEQ multiplex PCR; in TCRdb, only in-frame clones are kept and a portion is missing. The sample holds about 67,000 clones, roughly 79% seen once. This TCR derives from a human donor with glioblastoma. The sequencing used blood, collected before dendritic cell vaccination.

CDR3 amino acids: CASGLALDRENTEAFF. Written as DNA, the CDR3 is TGTGCTAGTGGTTTGGCCCTCGACAGAGAGAACACTGAAGCTTTCTTT. The chain recombines TRBV12-5 with TRBJ1-1; TRBD1 is a possible D gene (5 bases). Trimming removed 1 base from V and 1 base from J, with 13 bases in between. This CDR3 contains 16 residues. From germline, CDR1 is LGHNT and CDR2 FRNRAP.